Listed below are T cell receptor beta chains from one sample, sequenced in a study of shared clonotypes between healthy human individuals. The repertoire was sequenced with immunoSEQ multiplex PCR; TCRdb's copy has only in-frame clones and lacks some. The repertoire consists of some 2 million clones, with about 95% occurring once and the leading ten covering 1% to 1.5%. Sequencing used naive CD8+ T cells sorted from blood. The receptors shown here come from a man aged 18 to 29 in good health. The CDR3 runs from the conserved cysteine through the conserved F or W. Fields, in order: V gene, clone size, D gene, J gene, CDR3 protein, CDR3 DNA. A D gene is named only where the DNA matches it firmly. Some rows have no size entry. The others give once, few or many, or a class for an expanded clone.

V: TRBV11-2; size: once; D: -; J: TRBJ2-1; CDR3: CASSLKGGGSYNEQFF; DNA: TGTGCCAGCAGCTTAAAGGGAGGGGGATCCTACAATGAGCAGTTCTTC
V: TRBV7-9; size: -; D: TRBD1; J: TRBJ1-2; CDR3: CASTNEGQWSGYTF; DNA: TGTGCCAGCACCAATGAGGGACAGTGGAGTGGCTACACCTTC
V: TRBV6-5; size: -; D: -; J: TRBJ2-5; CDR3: CASSYSDSETQYF; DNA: TGTGCCAGCAGTTACTCGGATTCGGAGACCCAGTACTTC
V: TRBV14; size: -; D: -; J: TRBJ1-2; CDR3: CASSQVGGRNYGYTF; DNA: TGTGCCAGCAGCCAAGTGGGGGGTCGGAACTATGGCTACACCTTC
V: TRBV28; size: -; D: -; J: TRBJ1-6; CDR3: CASSLWQNNSPLHF; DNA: TGTGCCAGCAGTTTATGGCAGAATAATTCACCCCTCCACTTT
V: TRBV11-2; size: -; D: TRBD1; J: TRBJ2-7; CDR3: CASSTVPGQGLRGSLEQYF; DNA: TGTGCCAGCAGCACGGTCCCGGGACAGGGACTACGGGGGAGCCTCGAGCAGTACTTC
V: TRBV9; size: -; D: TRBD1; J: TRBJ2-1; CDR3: CASSADRGLYNEQFF; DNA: TGTGCCAGCAGCGCGGACAGGGGGCTCTACAATGAGCAGTTCTTC
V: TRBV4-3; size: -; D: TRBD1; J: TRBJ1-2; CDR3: CASSQTVSGTATIYGYTF; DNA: TGCGCCAGCAGCCAGACGGTCTCCGGGACAGCGACCATCTATGGCTACACCTTC
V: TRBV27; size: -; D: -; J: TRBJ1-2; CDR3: CASSLSTGNYGYTF; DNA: TGTGCCAGCAGTTTAAGCACGGGGAACTATGGCTACACCTTC
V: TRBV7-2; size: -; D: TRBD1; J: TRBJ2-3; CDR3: CASSSGQGVTDTQYF; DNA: TGTGCCAGCAGCTCCGGACAGGGGGTCACAGATACGCAGTATTTT
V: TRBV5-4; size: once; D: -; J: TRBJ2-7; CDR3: CASSDRDSSYEQYF; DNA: TGTGCCAGCAGCGACCGGGACTCCTCCTACGAGCAGTACTTC
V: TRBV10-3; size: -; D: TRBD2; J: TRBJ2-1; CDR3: CAIGTSGNNEQFF; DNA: TGTGCCATCGGGACTAGCGGGAACAATGAGCAGTTCTTC
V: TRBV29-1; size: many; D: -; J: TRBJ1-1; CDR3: CSVSGTTEAFF; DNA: TGCAGCGTGTCAGGGACCACTGAAGCTTTCTTT
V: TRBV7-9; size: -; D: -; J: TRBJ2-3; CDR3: CAIVLGTSTDTQYF; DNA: TGTGCCATCGTTCTAGGGACTAGCACAGATACGCAGTATTTT
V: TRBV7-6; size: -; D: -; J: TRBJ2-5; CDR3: CASSLASTQADQYF; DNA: TGTGCCAGCAGCTTAGCAAGCACCCAGGCGGACCAGTACTTC
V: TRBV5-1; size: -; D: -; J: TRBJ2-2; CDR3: CASSLPTGNTGELFF; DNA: TGCGCCAGCAGCCTACCGACAGGGAACACCGGGGAGCTGTTTTTT
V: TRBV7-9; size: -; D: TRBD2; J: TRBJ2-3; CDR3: CASSSPQAGVTDTQYF; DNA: TGTGCCAGCAGCTCTCCGCAAGCGGGAGTAACAGATACGCAGTATTTT
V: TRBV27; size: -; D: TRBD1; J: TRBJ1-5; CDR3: CASSTSTGELNQPQHF; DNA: TGTGCCAGCAGTACATCGACAGGGGAACTTAATCAGCCCCAGCATTTT
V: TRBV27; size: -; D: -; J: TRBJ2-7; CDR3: CASSYDTSYEQYF; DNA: TGTGCCAGCAGTTATGACACCTCCTACGAGCAGTACTTC
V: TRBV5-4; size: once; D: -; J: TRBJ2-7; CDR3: CASSFVGGDYEQYF; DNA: TGTGCCAGCAGCTTCGTAGGTGGAGATTACGAGCAGTACTTC
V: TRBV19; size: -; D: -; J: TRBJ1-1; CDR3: CASLGGTSNTEAFF; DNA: TGTGCCAGTCTAGGGGGGACTTCGAACACTGAAGCTTTCTTT
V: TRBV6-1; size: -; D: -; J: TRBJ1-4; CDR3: CASSEDPGTLTNEKLFF; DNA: TGTGCCAGCAGTGAAGATCCCGGGACGTTGACTAATGAAAAACTGTTTTTT
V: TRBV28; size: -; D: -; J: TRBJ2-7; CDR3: CASTSGTETYEQYF; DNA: TGTGCCAGCACCTCGGGGACGGAGACCTACGAGCAGTACTTC
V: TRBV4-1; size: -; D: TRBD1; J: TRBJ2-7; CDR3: CASSQGARGGASYEQYF; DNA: TGCGCCAGCAGCCAAGGCGCGCGAGGGGGCGCCTCCTACGAGCAGTACTTC
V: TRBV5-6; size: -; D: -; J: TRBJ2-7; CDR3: CASSLVSQGYEQYF; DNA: TGTGCCAGCAGCTTGGTAAGCCAGGGCTACGAGCAGTACTTC
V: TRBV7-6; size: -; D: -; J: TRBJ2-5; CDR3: CASSLSGHSEAQYF; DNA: TGTGCCAGCAGCCTCTCGGGACATAGTGAGGCCCAGTACTTC
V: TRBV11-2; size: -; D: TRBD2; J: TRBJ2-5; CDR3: CASSPTGTSGWETQYF; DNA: TGTGCCAGCAGCCCCACCGGGACTAGCGGGTGGGAGACCCAGTACTTC
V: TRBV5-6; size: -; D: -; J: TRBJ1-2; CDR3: CASSAGHTHYGYTF; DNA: TGTGCCAGCAGCGCGGGACACACTCACTATGGCTACACCTTC
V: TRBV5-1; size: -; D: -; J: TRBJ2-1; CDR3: CASKQGKGSYNEQFF; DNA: TGCGCCAGCAAGCAGGGTAAGGGCTCCTACAATGAGCAGTTCTTC
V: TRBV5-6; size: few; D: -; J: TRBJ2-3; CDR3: CASSLLREDTQYF; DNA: TGTGCCAGCAGCTTGTTAAGGGAAGATACGCAGTATTTT
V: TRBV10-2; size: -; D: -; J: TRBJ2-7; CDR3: CASSAGTYEQYF; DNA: TGCGCCAGCAGCGCGGGGACCTACGAGCAGTACTTC
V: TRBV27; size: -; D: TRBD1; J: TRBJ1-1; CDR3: CASRPGQGEAFF; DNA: TGTGCCAGCAGGCCGGGACAGGGCGAAGCTTTCTTT
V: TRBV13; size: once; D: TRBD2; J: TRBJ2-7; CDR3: CASSPRGENEQYF; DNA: TGTGCCAGCAGCCCCCGGGGGGAGAACGAGCAGTACTTC
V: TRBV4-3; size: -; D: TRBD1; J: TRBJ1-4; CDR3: CASSQDPFEGADEKLFF; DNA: TGCGCCAGCAGCCAAGACCCTTTCGAGGGGGCGGATGAAAAACTGTTTTTT
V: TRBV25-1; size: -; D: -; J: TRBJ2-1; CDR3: CASRGLVLGGRLGEQFF; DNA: TGTGCCAGTAGGGGCCTAGTTCTTGGGGGGAGGTTGGGTGAGCAGTTCTTC
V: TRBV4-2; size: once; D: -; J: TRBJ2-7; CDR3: CASSHQDGYEQYF; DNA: TGTGCCAGCAGCCACCAAGACGGCTACGAGCAGTACTTC
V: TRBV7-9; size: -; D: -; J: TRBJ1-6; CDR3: CASSPVDSPLHF; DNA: TGTGCCAGCAGCCCCGTAGACTCACCCCTCCACTTT
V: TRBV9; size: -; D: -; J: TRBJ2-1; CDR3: CASSVGSNSEQFF; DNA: TGTGCCAGCAGCGTAGGGTCCAATAGTGAGCAGTTCTTC
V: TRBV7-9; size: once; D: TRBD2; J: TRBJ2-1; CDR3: CASSDFSGSPYNEQFF; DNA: TGTGCCAGCAGCGACTTTAGCGGGAGTCCCTACAATGAGCAGTTCTTC
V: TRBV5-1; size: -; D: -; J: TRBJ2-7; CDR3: CASSSRGTDEQYF; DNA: TGCGCCAGCAGCTCACGGGGTACCGACGAGCAGTACTTC
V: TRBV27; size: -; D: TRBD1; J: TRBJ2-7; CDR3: CASSLDRGSDEQYF; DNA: TGTGCCAGCAGTTTGGACAGGGGGTCCGACGAGCAGTACTTC
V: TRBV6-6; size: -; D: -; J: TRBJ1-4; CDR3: CASRQNEKLFF; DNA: TGTGCCAGCAGACAGAATGAAAAACTGTTTTTT
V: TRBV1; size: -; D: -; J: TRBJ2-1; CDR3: CTSSPKVLEGDNEQFF; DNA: TGCACCAGCAGCCCCAAGGTATTAGAGGGAGACAATGAGCAGTTCTTC
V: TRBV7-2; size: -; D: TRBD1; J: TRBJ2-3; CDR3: CASSEGTASTDTQYF; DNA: TGTGCCAGCAGCGAAGGGACAGCTAGCACAGATACGCAGTATTTT
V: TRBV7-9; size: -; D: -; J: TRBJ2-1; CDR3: CASSPSGSSYNEQFF; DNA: TGTGCCAGCAGCCCTTCCGGGAGCTCCTACAATGAGCAGTTCTTC
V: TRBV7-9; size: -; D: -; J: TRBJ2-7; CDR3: CASSLEGKAYEQYF; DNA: TGTGCCAGCAGCTTGGAGGGGAAAGCCTACGAGCAGTACTTC
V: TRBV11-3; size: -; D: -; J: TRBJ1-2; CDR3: CASTQRGHYGYTF; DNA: TGTGCCAGCACCCAGCGGGGTCACTATGGCTACACCTTC
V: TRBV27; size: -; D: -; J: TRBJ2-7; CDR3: CASSFLDSSYEQYF; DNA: TGTGCCAGCAGTTTCCTTGACAGTTCCTACGAGCAGTACTTC
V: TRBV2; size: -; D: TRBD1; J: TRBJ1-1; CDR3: CASRGGQGVAEAFF; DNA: TGTGCCAGCAGGGGAGGACAGGGAGTGGCTGAAGCTTTCTTT
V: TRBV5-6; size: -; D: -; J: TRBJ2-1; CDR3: CASSLDLAYNEQFF; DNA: TGTGCCAGCAGCTTGGACCTGGCCTACAATGAGCAGTTCTTC